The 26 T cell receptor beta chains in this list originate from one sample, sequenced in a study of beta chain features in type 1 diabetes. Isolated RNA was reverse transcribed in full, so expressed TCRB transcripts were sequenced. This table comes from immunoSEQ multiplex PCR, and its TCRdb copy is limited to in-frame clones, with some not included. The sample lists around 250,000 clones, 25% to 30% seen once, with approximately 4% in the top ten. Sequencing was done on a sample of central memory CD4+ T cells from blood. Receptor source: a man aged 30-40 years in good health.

The CDR3 coding sequence is TGTGCCAGCAGCGCTCCGGGACTAGCGGTCCAAGAGACCCAGTACTTC. This sequence encodes CASSAPGLAVQETQYF. V gene TRBV11-2 combines with J gene TRBJ2-5, with 11 nucleotides matching TRBD2. Germline values: CDR1 SGHAT, CDR2 FQNNGV. The length of the CDR3 is 16 residues. V shed 5 bases and J 1 base; nucleotides not matched to a gene: 6.

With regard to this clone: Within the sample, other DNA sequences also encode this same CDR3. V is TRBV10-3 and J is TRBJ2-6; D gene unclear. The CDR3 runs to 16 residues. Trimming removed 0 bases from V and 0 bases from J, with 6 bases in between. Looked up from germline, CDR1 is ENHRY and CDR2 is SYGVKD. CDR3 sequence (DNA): TGTGCCATCAGTGAGTCGCCGGGCTCTGGGGCCAACGTCCTGACTTTC. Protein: CAISESPGSGANVLTF.

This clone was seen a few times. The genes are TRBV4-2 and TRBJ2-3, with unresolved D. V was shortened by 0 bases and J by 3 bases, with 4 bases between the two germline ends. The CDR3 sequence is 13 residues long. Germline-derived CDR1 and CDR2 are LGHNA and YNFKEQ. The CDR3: CASSQELTDTQYF. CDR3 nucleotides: TGTGCCAGCAGCCAAGAATTGACAGATACGCAGTATTTT.

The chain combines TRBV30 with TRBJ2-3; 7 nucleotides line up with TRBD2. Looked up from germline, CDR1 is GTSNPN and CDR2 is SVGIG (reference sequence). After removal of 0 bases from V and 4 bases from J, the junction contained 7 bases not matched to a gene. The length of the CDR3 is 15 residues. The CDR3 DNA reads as TGTGCCTGGAGTGTAGGCGGGAGAGGGGCAGATACGCAGTATTTT. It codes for CAWSVGGRGADTQYF.

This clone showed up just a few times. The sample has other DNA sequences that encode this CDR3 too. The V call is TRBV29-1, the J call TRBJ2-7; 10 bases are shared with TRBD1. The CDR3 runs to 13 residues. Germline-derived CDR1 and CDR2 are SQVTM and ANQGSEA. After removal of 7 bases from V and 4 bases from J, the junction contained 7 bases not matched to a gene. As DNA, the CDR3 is TGCAGCGGACTCGGACAGGGGGGGTACGAGCAGTACTTC. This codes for CSGLGQGGYEQYF.

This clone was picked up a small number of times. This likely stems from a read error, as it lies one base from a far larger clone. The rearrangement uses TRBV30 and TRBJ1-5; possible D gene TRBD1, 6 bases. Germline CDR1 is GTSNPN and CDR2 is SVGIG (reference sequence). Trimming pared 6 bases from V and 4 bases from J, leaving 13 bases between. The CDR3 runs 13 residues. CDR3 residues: CACSQQGNQPQHF. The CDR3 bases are TGTGCCTGTAGTCAACAGGGTAATCAGCCCCAGCATTTT.

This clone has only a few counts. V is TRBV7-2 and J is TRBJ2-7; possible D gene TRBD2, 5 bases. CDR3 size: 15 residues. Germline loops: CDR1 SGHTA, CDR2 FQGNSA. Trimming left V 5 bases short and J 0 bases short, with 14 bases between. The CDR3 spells CASSTSGLSSYEQYF. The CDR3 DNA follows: TGTGCCAGCAGCACCAGCGGACTGAGCTCCTACGAGCAGTACTTC.

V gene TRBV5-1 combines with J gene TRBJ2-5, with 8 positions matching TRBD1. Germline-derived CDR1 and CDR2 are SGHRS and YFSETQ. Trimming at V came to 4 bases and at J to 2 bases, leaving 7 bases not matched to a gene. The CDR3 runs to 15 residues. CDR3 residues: CASSAGTGPQETQYF. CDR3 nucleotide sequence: TGCGCCAGCAGCGCTGGGACAGGACCGCAAGAGACCCAGTACTTC.

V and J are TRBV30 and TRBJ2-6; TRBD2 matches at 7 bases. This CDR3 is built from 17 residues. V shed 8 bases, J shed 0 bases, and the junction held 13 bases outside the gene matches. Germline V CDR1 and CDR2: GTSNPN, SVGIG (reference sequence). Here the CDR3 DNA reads TGTGCCGTCTACACTAGGGAGGGAAACTCTGGGGCCAACGTCCTGACTTTC. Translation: CAVYTREGNSGANVLTF.

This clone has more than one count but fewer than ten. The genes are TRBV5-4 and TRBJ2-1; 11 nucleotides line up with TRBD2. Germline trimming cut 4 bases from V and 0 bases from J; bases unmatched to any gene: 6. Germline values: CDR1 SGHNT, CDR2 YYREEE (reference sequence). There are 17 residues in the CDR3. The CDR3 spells CASSQTSGASSYNEQFF. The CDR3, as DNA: TGTGCCAGCAGCCAGACTAGCGGGGCCAGCTCCTACAATGAGCAGTTCTTC. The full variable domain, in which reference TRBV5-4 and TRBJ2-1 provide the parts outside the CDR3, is ETGVTQSPTHLIKTRGQQVTLRCSSQSGHNTVSWYQQALGQGPQFIFQYYREEENGRGNFPPRFSGLQFPNYSSELNVNALELDDSALYLCASSQTSGASSYNEQFFGPGTRLTVL.

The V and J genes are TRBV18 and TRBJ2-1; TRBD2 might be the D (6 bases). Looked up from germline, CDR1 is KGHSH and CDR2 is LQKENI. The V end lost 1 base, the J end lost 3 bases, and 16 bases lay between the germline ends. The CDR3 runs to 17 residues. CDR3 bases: TGTGCCAGCTCACCACGGTATACGGGGGATATCTACAATGAGCAGTTCTTC. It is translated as CASSPRYTGDIYNEQFF. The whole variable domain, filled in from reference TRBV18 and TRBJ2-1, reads NAGVMQNPRHLVRRRGQEARLRCSPMKGHSHVYWYRQLPEEGLKFMVYLQKENIIDESGMPKERFSAEFPKEGPSILRIQQVVRGDSAAYFCASSPRYTGDIYNEQFFGPGTRLTVL.

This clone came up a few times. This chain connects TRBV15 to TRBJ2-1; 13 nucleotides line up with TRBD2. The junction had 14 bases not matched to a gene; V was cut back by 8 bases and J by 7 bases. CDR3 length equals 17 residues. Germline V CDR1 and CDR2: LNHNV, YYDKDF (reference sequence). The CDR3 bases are TGTGCCACCGAGGAGACTAGCGGGAGGACCAGGTGGAATGAGCAGTTCTTC. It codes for CATEETSGRTRWNEQFF.

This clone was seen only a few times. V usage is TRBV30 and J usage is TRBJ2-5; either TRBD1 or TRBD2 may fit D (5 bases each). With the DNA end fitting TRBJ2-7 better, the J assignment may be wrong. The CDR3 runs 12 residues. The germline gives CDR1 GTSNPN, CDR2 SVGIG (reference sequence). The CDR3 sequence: CAWSVWGYEQYF. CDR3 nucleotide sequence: TGTGCCTGGAGTGTGTGGGGGTACGAGCAGTACTTC.

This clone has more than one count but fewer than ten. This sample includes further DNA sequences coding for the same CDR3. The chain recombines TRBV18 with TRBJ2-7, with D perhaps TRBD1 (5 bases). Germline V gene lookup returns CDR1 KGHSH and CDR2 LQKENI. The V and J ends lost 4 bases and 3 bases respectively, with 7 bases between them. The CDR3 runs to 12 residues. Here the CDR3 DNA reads TGTGCCAGCTCACGGCAGGGCTACGAGCAGTACTTC. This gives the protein CASSRQGYEQYF.

This CDR3 is CASSLTSGQGRGETQYF. The CDR3 coding sequence is TGTGCCAGCAGCCTAACTAGTGGACAGGGACGGGGAGAGACCCAGTACTTC. V and J are TRBV5-6 and TRBJ2-5; 8 bases map to TRBD1. V lost 4 bases, J lost 4 bases, and 15 bases stayed unmatched. The CDR3 spans 17 residues. The germline V gene has CDR1 SGHDT and CDR2 YYEEEE. Drawing the rest from reference TRBV5-6 and TRBJ2-5, the complete variable domain is DAGVTQSPTHLIKTRGQQVTLRCSPKSGHDTVSWYQQALGQGPQFIFQYYEEEERQRGNFPDRFSGHQFPNYSSELNVNALLLGDSALYLCASSLTSGQGRGETQYFGPGTRLLVL.

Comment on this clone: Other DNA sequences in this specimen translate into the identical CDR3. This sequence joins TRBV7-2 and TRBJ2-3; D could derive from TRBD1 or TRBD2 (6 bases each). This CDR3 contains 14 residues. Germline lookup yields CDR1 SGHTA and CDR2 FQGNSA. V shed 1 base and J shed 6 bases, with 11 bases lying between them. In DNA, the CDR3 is TGTGCCAGCAGCTTAGTTGGGGGGCCGGATACGCAGTATTTT. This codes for CASSLVGGPDTQYF.

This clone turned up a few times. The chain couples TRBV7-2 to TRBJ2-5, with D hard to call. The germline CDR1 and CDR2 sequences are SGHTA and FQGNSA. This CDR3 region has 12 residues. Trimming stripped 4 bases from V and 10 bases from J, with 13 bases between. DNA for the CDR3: TGTGCCAGCAGCTCAGCCCCAGCAAACCAGTACTTC. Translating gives CASSSAPANQYF.

The CDR3 nucleotides are TGTGCCTCCCCAGGGAATAATTCACCCCTCCACTTT. Translated: CASPGNNSPLHF. This chain links TRBV30 with TRBJ1-6; a weak D match, TRBD1 (5 bases). Germline V gives CDR1 GTSNPN, CDR2 SVGIG (reference sequence). The CDR3 has 12 amino acids. The ends were cut back, 7 bases at V and 5 bases at J, with 9 bases in the middle.

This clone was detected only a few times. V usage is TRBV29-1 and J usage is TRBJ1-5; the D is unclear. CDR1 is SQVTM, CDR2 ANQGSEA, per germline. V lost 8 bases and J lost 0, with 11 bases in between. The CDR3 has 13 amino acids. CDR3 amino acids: CSSQENSNQPQHF. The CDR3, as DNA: TGCAGCTCCCAGGAGAATAGCAATCAGCCCCAGCATTTT.

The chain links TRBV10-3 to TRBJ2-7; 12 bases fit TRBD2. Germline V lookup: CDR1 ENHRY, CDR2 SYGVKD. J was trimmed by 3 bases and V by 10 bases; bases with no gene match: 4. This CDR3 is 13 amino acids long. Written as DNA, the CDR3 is TGTGCCACGCTGACTAGCGGGAGCTACGAGCAGTACTTC. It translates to CATLTSGSYEQYF.

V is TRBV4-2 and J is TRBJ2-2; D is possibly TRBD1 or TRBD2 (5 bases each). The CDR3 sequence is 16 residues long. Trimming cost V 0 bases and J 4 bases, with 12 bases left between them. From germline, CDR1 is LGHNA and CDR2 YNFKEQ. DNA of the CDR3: TGTGCCAGCAGCCAAGATTTTGGGGGTGGCACCGGGGAGCTGTTTTTT. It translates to CASSQDFGGGTGELFF.

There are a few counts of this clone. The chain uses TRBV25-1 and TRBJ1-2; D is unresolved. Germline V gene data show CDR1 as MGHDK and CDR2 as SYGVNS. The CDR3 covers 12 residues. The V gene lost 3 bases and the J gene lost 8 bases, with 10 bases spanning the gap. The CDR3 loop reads CASSDLIGGYTF. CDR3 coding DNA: TGTGCCAGCAGTGATCTTATAGGCGGCTACACCTTC.

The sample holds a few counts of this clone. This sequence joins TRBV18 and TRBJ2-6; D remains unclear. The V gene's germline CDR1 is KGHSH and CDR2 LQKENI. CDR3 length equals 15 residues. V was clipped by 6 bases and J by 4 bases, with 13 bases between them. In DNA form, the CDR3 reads TGTGCCAGCTCGGACGGCTGGGCCGGGGCCAACGTCCTGACTTTC. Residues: CASSDGWAGANVLTF.

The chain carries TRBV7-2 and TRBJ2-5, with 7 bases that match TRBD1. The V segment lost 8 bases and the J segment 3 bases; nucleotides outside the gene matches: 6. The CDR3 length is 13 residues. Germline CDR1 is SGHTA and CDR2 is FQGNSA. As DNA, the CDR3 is TGTGCCAGCGGGGACAGAGGGAAAGAGACCCAGTACTTC. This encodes CASGDRGKETQYF.

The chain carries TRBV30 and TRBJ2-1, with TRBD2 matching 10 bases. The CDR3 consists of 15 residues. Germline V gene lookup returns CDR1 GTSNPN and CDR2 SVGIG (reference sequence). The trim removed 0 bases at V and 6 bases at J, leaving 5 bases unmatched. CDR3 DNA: TGTGCCTGGAGTGTAGAGCTAGCGGGAGTCAATGAGCAGTTCTTC. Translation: CAWSVELAGVNEQFF.

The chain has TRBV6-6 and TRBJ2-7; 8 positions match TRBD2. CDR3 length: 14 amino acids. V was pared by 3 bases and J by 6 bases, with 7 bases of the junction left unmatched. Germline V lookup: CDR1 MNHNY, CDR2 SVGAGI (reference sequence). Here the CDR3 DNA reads TGTGCCAGCAGTTATTCGACTAGCGTACGCGAGCAGTACTTC. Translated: CASSYSTSVREQYF.